These T cell receptor beta chains were read from a single sample in a study of CD8+CD57+ T cells in acquired aplastic anemia. TCRdb used MiXCR to reprocess the reads, holding one entry per CDR3 protein. The sample has a few hundred thousand distinct CDR3 sequences; around 30% are singletons. Sequencing was carried out using sorted CD4+, CD8+, or CD8+CD57+ T cells (not recorded which) from PBMCs. These TCRs come from a human donor with aplastic anemia. The CDR3 runs from the conserved cysteine through the conserved F or W. A D gene is named only where the DNA matches it firmly. Not all rows give a size; the values are once, few, many and, for expanded clones, a class.

j_call clone_size v_call d_call cdr3_length cdr3_aa cdr3_nt
TRBJ2-1 . TRBV29-1 TRBD2 14 CSVGLAGGDNEQFF TGCAGCGTGGGTCTAGCGGGAGGGGACAATGAGCAGTTCTTC
TRBJ2-1 . TRBV9 TRBD1 18 CASSVELAARGRSNEQFF TGTGCCAGCAGCGTAGAGTTAGCTGCCAGGGGGCGATCGAATGAGCAGTTCTTC
TRBJ1-2 many TRBV11-2 . 13 CASSIKTGLGYTF TGTGCCAGCAGCATAAAGACAGGCCTTGGCTACACCTTC
TRBJ2-7 few TRBV19 TRBD1 16 CASSSYSGTGGYEQYF TGTGCCAGTAGTTCCTACTCCGGGACAGGGGGATACGAGCAGTACTTC
TRBJ1-6 many TRBV4-1 . 13 CASSQELYSPLHF TGCGCCAGCAGCCAAGAGCTTTATTCACCCCTCCACTTT
TRBJ2-5 few TRBV5-1 . 15 CASSPRTGGGETQYF TGCGCCAGCAGCCCCCGGACAGGAGGGGGGGAGACCCAGTACTTC
TRBJ2-5 many TRBV25-1 . 15 CASSDPSGVWETQYF TGTGCCAGCAGTGATCCGTCGGGAGTGTGGGAGACCCAGTACTTC
TRBJ1-5 . TRBV6-1 . 13 CASTLQGNQPQHF TGCGCCAGCACCCTACAGGGAAATCAGCCCCAGCATTTT
TRBJ2-1 many TRBV7-8 TRBD1 16 CASSLGAGGGYNEQFF TGTGCCAGCAGCTTAGGGGCAGGGGGCGGTTACAATGAGCAGTTCTTC
TRBJ1-1 few TRBV3-1 TRBD1 14 CASSQGGQAPKAFF TGTGCCAGCAGCCAGGGGGGACAGGCCCCTAAGGCTTTCTTT
TRBJ2-1 many TRBV10-3 . 14 CAISESTEYNEQFF TGTGCCATCAGTGAGAGTACTGAATACAATGAGCAGTTCTTC
TRBJ2-1 many TRBV24-1 . 13 CATSVPRDNEQFF TGTGCCACCAGTGTTCCCCGGGACAATGAGCAGTTCTTC
TRBJ2-3 . TRBV25-1 TRBD2 16 CASSRRLAGGTNTQYF TGTGCCAGCAGCCGCAGACTAGCGGGTGGTACAAATACGCAGTATTTT
TRBJ1-2 many TRBV7-6 TRBD1 13 CASSPLPGGGYTF TGTGCCAGCAGCCCCCTCCCAGGGGGCGGCTACACCTTC
TRBJ1-3 few TRBV6-5 . 15 CASSYLSGSGNTIYF TGTGCCAGCAGTTACCTCTCAGGGTCCGGAAACACCATATATTTT
TRBJ2-1 few TRBV5-5 TRBD2 13 CASSPVTSGSLFF TGTGCCAGCAGCCCCGTGACTAGCGGGAGTCTGTTCTTC
TRBJ2-3 many TRBV24-1 TRBD1 13 CATGGTDTDTQYF TGTGCCACCGGTGGGACAGACACAGATACGCAGTATTTT
TRBJ2-1 . TRBV7-2 . 13 CASSSPPRSEQFF TGTGCCAGCAGCTCCCCCCCTAGAAGTGAGCAGTTCTTC
TRBJ2-7 . TRBV7-3 . 13 CASSPIHVAEQYF TGTGCCAGCAGTCCGATCCACGTAGCCGAGCAGTACTTC
TRBJ1-4 few TRBV28 . 15 CASSYGQSTNEKLFF TGTGCCAGCAGCTACGGACAGTCAACTAATGAAAAACTGTTTTTT
TRBJ2-1 . TRBV5-4 . 14 CASSQTGVRGEQFF TGTGCCAGCAGCCAGACCGGGGTTAGGGGTGAGCAGTTCTTC
TRBJ1-4 . TRBV3-1 . 14 CASSQGFGNEKLFF TGTGCCAGCAGCCAGGGGTTTGGGAATGAAAAACTGTTTTTT
TRBJ1-2 . TRBV2 . 13 CASRGPEGYGYTF TGTGCCAGCAGAGGTCCAGAAGGGTATGGCTACACCTTC
TRBJ2-3 few TRBV19 TRBD2 16 CASSKTSGRATDTQYF TGTGCCAGTAGTAAAACTAGCGGGAGGGCCACAGATACGCAGTATTTT
TRBJ2-1 few TRBV19 TRBD1 16 CASRGAPGTVYNEQFF TGTGCCAGTAGAGGGGCACCCGGGACAGTCTACAATGAGCAGTTCTTC
TRBJ2-1 few TRBV9 . 16 CASSVGVTGSYNEQFF TGTGCCAGCAGCGTAGGGGTAACAGGGAGCTACAATGAGCAGTTCTTC
TRBJ1-6 . TRBV7-9 TRBD1 13 CASSTGANSPLHF TGTGCCAGCTCGACAGGGGCTAATTCACCCCTCCACTTT
TRBJ2-5 many TRBV10-1 TRBD1 15 CASSDRQGTGETQYF TGCGCCAGCAGTGACCGACAGGGTACGGGTGAGACCCAGTACTTC
TRBJ2-5 many TRBV9 . 14 CASSVGGGYETQYF TGTGCCAGCAGCGTAGGTGGGGGGTACGAGACCCAGTACTTC
TRBJ1-4 many TRBV2 . 12 CASTIRSEKLFF TGTGCCAGTACCATCAGGTCGGAAAAACTGTTTTTT
TRBJ1-2 many TRBV7-9 . 14 CASSLNSPEDGYTF TGTGCCAGCAGCTTAAACAGTCCGGAGGATGGCTACACCTTC
TRBJ2-5 . TRBV20-1 . 16 CSATRKPRRFQETQYF TGCAGTGCTACTAGAAAACCCCGAAGGTTCCAAGAGACCCAGTACTTC
TRBJ2-7 many TRBV10-3 . 15 CAISVQSDREGEQYF TGTGCCATCAGTGTTCAGTCGGACAGGGAGGGCGAGCAGTACTTC
TRBJ2-5 . TRBV20-1 TRBD2 15 CSARDRLAGRETQYF TGCAGTGCTAGAGATCGACTAGCGGGACGGGAGACCCAGTACTTC
TRBJ1-3 many TRBV7-2 . 15 CASSTRTVPGNTIYF TGTGCCAGCAGCACACGGACAGTGCCGGGAAACACCATATATTTT
TRBJ2-4 few TRBV7-9 . 11 CASSINRVLYF TGTGCCAGCAGCATAAACAGGGTTTTGTACTTC
TRBJ1-3 many TRBV10-3 . 15 CAISESRGTGNTIYF TGTGCCATCAGTGAGTCAAGGGGGACGGGAAACACCATATATTTT
TRBJ2-5 . TRBV24-1 . 17 CATSDPTPGPWGKTQYF TGTGCCACCAGTGACCCTACACCGGGACCGTGGGGAAAGACCCAGTACTTC
TRBJ1-4 many TRBV19 . 15 CASSATRGINEKLFF TGTGCCAGTAGTGCTACTCGCGGGATAAATGAAAAACTGTTTTTT
TRBJ2-3 few TRBV20-1 . 13 CSARVVVKDTQYF TGCAGTGCTAGAGTGGTGGTAAAAGATACGCAGTATTTT
TRBJ1-3 . TRBV4-3 TRBD1 14 CASSQGTGGNTIYF TGCGCCAGCAGCCAAGGGACAGGGGGAAACACCATATATTTT
TRBJ2-7 many TRBV10-3 TRBD1 14 CASTRGQGYYEQYF TGTGCCAGCACTAGGGGACAGGGGTACTACGAGCAGTACTTC
TRBJ1-1 . TRBV3-1 TRBD1 17 CASSQDFGTEMNTEAFF TGTGCCAGCAGCCAAGATTTTGGGACAGAGATGAACACTGAAGCTTTCTTT
TRBJ1-2 many TRBV7-9 . 15 CASSPYGTATRGYTF TGTGCCAGCAGCCCCTACGGGACCGCCACGCGGGGCTACACCTTC
TRBJ2-3 few TRBV12-3/TRBV12-4 . 14 CASRITRTTDTQYF TGTGCCAGCAGAATCACGAGAACCACAGATACGCAGTATTTT
TRBJ2-1 many TRBV25-1 . 16 CASSELQGSSYNEQFF TGTGCCAGCAGTGAATTGCAGGGGAGCTCCTACAATGAGCAGTTCTTC
TRBJ1-6 many TRBV12-3/TRBV12-4 . 15 CASSPDTSMGSPLHF TGTGCCAGCAGCCCCGACACCTCCATGGGTTCACCCCTCCACTTT
TRBJ1-1 many TRBV19 . 15 CASIVADGMNTEAFF TGTGCCAGTATAGTGGCTGACGGAATGAACACTGAAGCTTTCTTT
TRBJ2-2 . TRBV9 . 16 CASSVPPGRNTGELFF TGTGCCAGCAGCGTACCCCCGGGCCGGAACACCGGGGAGCTGTTTTTT
TRBJ2-5 . TRBV7-9 . 14 CASSQEDRQETQYF TGCGCCAGCAGCCAAGAGGACCGGCAAGAGACCCAGTACTTC
TRBJ1-5 many TRBV19 . 15 CASRSRGVGNQPQHF TGTGCCAGTCGAAGTAGGGGGGTTGGCAATCAGCCCCAGCATTTT
TRBJ2-1 few TRBV24-1 TRBD2 16 CATSDASGGRYNEQFF TGTGCCACCAGTGATGCTAGCGGGGGCCGGTACAATGAGCAGTTCTTC
TRBJ1-2 . TRBV11-2 . 14 CASSPSHLNYGYTF TGTGCCAGCAGCCCTTCTCACCTTAACTATGGCTACACCTTC
TRBJ2-7 few TRBV4-1 . 17 CASSQANTGILSYEQYF TGCGCCAGCAGCCAAGCCAATACAGGGATTCTATCCTACGAGCAGTACTTC
TRBJ2-2 . TRBV6-4 TRBD2 16 CASSALAGGLSGELFF TGTGCCAGCAGTGCGCTAGCGGGAGGGCTGTCCGGGGAGCTGTTTTTT
TRBJ1-6 many TRBV19 . 15 CASSAGQGWNSPLHF TGTGCCAGTAGTGCTGGTCAGGGATGGAATTCACCCCTCCACTTT
TRBJ2-5 few TRBV3-1 . 12 CASSQDIKTQYF TGTGCCAGCAGCCAAGATATAAAGACCCAGTACTTC
TRBJ1-2 few TRBV19 . 15 CASQTRQGSTYGYTF TGTGCCAGTCAAACGCGGCAGGGGAGCACGTATGGCTACACCTTC